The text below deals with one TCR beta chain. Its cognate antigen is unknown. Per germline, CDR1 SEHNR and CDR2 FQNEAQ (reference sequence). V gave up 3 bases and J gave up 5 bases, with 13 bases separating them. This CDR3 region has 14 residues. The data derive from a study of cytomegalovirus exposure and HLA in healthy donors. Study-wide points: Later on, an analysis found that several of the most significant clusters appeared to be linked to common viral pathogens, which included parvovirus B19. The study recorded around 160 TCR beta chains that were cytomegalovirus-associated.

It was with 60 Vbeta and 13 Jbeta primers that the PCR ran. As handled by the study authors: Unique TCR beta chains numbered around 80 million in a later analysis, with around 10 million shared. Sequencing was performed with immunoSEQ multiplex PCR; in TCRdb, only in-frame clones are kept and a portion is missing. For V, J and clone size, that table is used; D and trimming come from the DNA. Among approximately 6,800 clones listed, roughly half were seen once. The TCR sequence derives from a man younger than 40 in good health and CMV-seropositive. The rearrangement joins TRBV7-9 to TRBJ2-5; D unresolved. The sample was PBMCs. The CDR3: CASSFRGGGETQYF. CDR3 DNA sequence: TGTGCCAGCAGCTTCCGCGGTGGTGGGGAGACCCAGTACTTC.